This T cell receptor beta chain was sequenced in a study of PD-L1 blockade in urothelial cancer. Study background: Samples of blood were analyzed 3 weeks (second dose) and 6 weeks after treatment start. Reported median T cell count for blood samples was around 140,000. Whole-study findings and limits: Survival was better when pretreatment blood TCR clonality fell below the median.

Time point in this sample: pretreatment peripheral blood. A remark on this clone: Its target is not known.

The germline gives CDR1 MGHDK, CDR2 SYGVNS. The CDR3 has 13 amino acids. Trimming stripped 8 bases from V and 4 bases from J, with 12 bases between. Clones were sequenced by immunoSEQ multiplex PCR, and TCRdb holds only the in-frame ones, with some missing. The sample includes 70,000 to 90,000 clones, over 65% seen only once; the top ten take about 15%. The receptor was derived from a man aged 55 to 69 with urothelial cancer. The chain links TRBV25-1 to TRBJ1-5, with a weak D call TRBD1 (6 bases). This sample comprised PBMCs, obtained around atezolizumab (anti-PD-L1) treatment. The CDR3, as DNA: TGTGCCAGCGCGGACAGAACTAATCAGCCCCAGCATTTT. Amino acids: CASADRTNQPQHF.